Presented here are 15 T cell receptor beta chains from one specimen sequenced in a study of shared clonotypes between healthy human individuals. Naive CD8 isolation took CD45RO-negative cells positively selected for CCR7 and excluded terminally differentiated effector memory CD45RA+ cells. Generated by immunoSEQ multiplex PCR, the TCRdb table keeps only in-frame clones and is missing some. The table shows about 2 million clones, with about 95% occurring only once. The material sequenced was naive CD8+ T cells sorted from blood. All receptors come from a man between 18 and 35 years old in good health.

This clone was seen a handful of times. The chain uses TRBV6-5 and TRBJ2-7; 9 bases match TRBD1. V lost 4 bases, J lost 3 bases, and 1 base stayed unmatched. Germline CDR1 and CDR2: MNHEY and SVGAGI. This CDR3 is built from 13 residues. Here the CDR3 DNA reads TGTGCCAGCAGTTGGGACAGGGACTACGAGCAGTACTTC. It encodes CASSWDRDYEQYF.

The chain joins TRBV5-1 to TRBJ2-2; D is possibly TRBD1 or TRBD2 (5 bases each). The germline V and J ends were trimmed by 8 bases and 7 bases, with 12 bases remaining between them. CDR1 is SGHRS and CDR2 is YFSETQ in the germline V gene. This CDR3 is 12 amino acids long. CDR3 residues: CASPSGSGELFF. DNA for the CDR3: TGCGCCAGTCCTTCAGGGAGCGGGGAGCTGTTTTTT.

The chain couples TRBV6-6 to TRBJ2-1; no clear D. V lost 10 bases and J 1 base, leaving 2 bases between the germline ends. From germline, CDR1 is MNHNY and CDR2 SVGAGI (reference sequence). CDR3 length: 10 amino acids. This CDR3 reads CATSYNEQFF. CDR3 coding DNA: TGTGCCACTTCCTACAATGAGCAGTTCTTC.

Concerning this clone itself: Other DNA variants within this sample encode the same CDR3. This rearrangement joins TRBV4-1 to TRBJ2-7, with TRBD2 matching 13 bases. The CDR3 spans 15 residues. The germline V gene has CDR1 MGHRA and CDR2 YSYEKL. With V trimmed by 3 bases and J by 2 bases, 1 base remained unmatched. CDR3 protein: CASSQGTSGTYEQYF. Written as DNA, the CDR3 is TGCGCCAGCAGCCAGGGGACTAGCGGGACCTACGAGCAGTACTTC.

The chain is built from TRBV7-9 and TRBJ2-6; D is ambiguous. Germline CDR1 is SEHNR and CDR2 is FQNEAQ (reference sequence). Deletions cut 5 bases from V and 0 bases from J, with 11 bases between. This CDR3 region has 16 residues. As DNA, the CDR3 is TGTGCCAGCAGCCCCCCCGGAAGCTCTGGGGCCAACGTCCTGACTTTC. This translates into CASSPPGSSGANVLTF.

About this clone itself: The same CDR3 can be traced to other DNA sequences in this sample. J is TRBJ1-6 and V is TRBV19; 7 nucleotides match TRBD1. Germline-derived CDR1 and CDR2 are LNHDA and SQIVND (reference sequence). The J segment lost 6 bases and the V segment lost 5 bases, leaving 1 base of the junction unmatched. This CDR3 contains 13 residues. CDR3 coding DNA: TGTGCCAGTAGTCCAGGGGGTAATTCACCCCTCCACTTT. This translates into CASSPGGNSPLHF. The whole variable domain, filled in from reference TRBV19 and TRBJ1-6, reads DGGITQSPKYLFRKEGQNVTLSCEQNLNHDAMYWYRQDPGQGLRLIYYSQIVNDFQKGDIAEGYSVSREKKESFPLTVTSAQKNPTAFYLCASSPGGNSPLHFGNGTRLTVT.

This chain links TRBV6-5 with TRBJ2-1; the D is unclear. Germline V gives CDR1 MNHEY, CDR2 SVGAGI. The CDR3 consists of 12 residues. Trimming took 8 bases from V and 8 from J, leaving 13 bases between them. CDR3 sequence reads: CASGSGWDEQFF. The CDR3 DNA reads as TGTGCCAGCGGGTCCGGGTGGGATGAGCAGTTCTTC.

The chain joins TRBV4-1 to TRBJ2-2; D is perhaps TRBD1 (6 bases). This CDR3 comprises 14 residues. Germline lookup yields CDR1 MGHRA and CDR2 YSYEKL. V was shortened by 3 bases and J by 7 bases, with 12 bases between the two germline ends. The CDR3 is CASSHRGMVGELFF. The CDR3 DNA reads as TGCGCCAGCAGCCATAGGGGGATGGTCGGGGAGCTGTTTTTT.

This chain joins TRBV2 and TRBJ1-1, with 7 nucleotides matching TRBD1. Germline loops: CDR1 SNHLY, CDR2 FYNNEI. The ends lost 8 bases at V and 3 bases at J; junction bases unmatched: 12. The CDR3 contains 15 residues. CDR3 DNA sequence: TGTGCCAGCTTTGCCATAAGGGGGCTATACACTGAAGCTTTCTTT. Amino acid sequence: CASFAIRGLYTEAFF. The variable domain in full, with the rest retrieved from reference TRBV2 and TRBJ1-1, is EPEVTQTPSHQVTQMGQEVILRCVPISNHLYFYWYRQILGQKVEFLVSFYNNEISEKSEIFDDQFSVERPDGSNFTLKIRSTKLEDSAMYFCASFAIRGLYTEAFFGQGTRLTVV.

V usage is TRBV7-9 and J usage is TRBJ2-3; 10 bases align to TRBD2. The trim removed 5 bases at V and 4 bases at J, leaving 9 bases unmatched. The CDR3 has 16 residues. Germline CDR1 reads SEHNR; CDR2 reads FQNEAQ (reference sequence). This CDR3 reads CASSTHLAGDADTQYF. Written as DNA, the CDR3 is TGTGCCAGCAGCACCCACCTAGCGGGGGACGCAGATACGCAGTATTTT.

The rearrangement uses TRBV4-1 and TRBJ1-2, with D perhaps matching TRBD1 (6 bases). Germline loops: CDR1 MGHRA, CDR2 YSYEKL. Trimming shortened V by 1 base and J by 4 bases, and 13 bases separated the two germline ends. The CDR3 has 15 residues. Written as DNA, the CDR3 is TGCGCCAGCAGCCAAGTTCAGGTACAGGGCTATGGCTACACCTTC. The encoded protein is CASSQVQVQGYGYTF.

V is TRBV5-1 and J is TRBJ2-2, with TRBD1 as a possible D gene (6 bases). The CDR3 is made up of 14 amino acids. From germline, CDR1 is SGHRS and CDR2 YFSETQ. Trimming took 4 bases from V and 6 from J, leaving 13 bases between them. CDR3 sequence reads: CASSLTGISGELFF. The CDR3 DNA is TGCGCCAGCAGCCTCACAGGGATCTCCGGGGAGCTGTTTTTT. Drawing the rest from reference TRBV5-1 and TRBJ2-2, the complete variable domain is KAGVTQTPRYLIKTRGQQVTLSCSPISGHRSVSWYQQTPGQGLQFLFEYFSETQRNKGNFPGRFSGRQFSNSRSEMNVSTLELGDSALYLCASSLTGISGELFFGEGSRLTVL.

The count of this clone is one. This chain joins TRBV28 and TRBJ2-7, with 9 positions matching TRBD1. V shed 6 bases and J 4 bases; nucleotides not matched to a gene: 31. The CDR3 extends over 22 amino acids. Looked up from germline, CDR1 is MDHEN and CDR2 is SYDVKM. The DNA of the CDR3 is TGTGCCAGCAGCAGGGACAGGGAGACGATTTTCTTAACTGTGATCCGGGGTTACGAGCAGTACTTC. It codes for CASSRDRETIFLTVIRGYEQYF.

The V gene is TRBV7-9, the J gene TRBJ2-7; maybe TRBD1 (5 bases). Trimming took 7 bases from V and 1 from J, leaving 23 bases between them. Germline CDR1 reads SEHNR; CDR2 reads FQNEAQ (reference sequence). The CDR3 length is 17 residues. The CDR3 DNA reads as TGTGCCAGCACCCGTGGGGCATCAGGGTTAATGTCCTACGAGCAGTACTTC. Residues: CASTRGASGLMSYEQYF.

CDR3 in DNA: TGTGCCAGCAGCTTCCAGGGGGCCTATGGCTACACCTTC. Protein product: CASSFQGAYGYTF. The J gene is TRBJ1-2, the V gene TRBV5-6, with 8 nucleotides matching TRBD1. In germline, CDR1 is SGHDT, CDR2 YYEEEE. This CDR3 is 13 amino acids long. V was pared by 2 bases and J by 4 bases, with 1 base of the junction left unmatched.